This passage covers 8 T cell receptor beta chains from one sample sequenced in a study of T cell responses to AZD1222 COVID-19 vaccine. The data were produced by immunoSEQ multiplex PCR, yet TCRdb's version contains in-frame clones alone and is incomplete. The sample lists approximately 81,000 clones; about four fifths were seen once. The specimen was peripheral blood, collected 28 days after the second AZD1222 dose. Receptors originate from an adult who received the AZD1222 COVID-19 vaccine.

This chain connects TRBV7-2 to TRBJ1-1, with 9 nucleotides matching TRBD1. This CDR3 contains 14 residues. Germline lookup yields CDR1 SGHTA and CDR2 FQGNSA. The trim removed 1 base at V and 5 bases at J, leaving 2 bases unmatched. The CDR3 region is CASSLDRGRTEAFF. The CDR3 DNA follows: TGTGCCAGCAGCTTAGACAGGGGGCGGACTGAAGCTTTCTTT.

This clone was seen more than once but under ten times. This rearrangement joins TRBV6-1 to TRBJ2-7, with TRBD1 matching over 12 bases. The J segment lost 4 bases and the V segment lost 3 bases, leaving 4 bases of the junction unmatched. The CDR3 runs to 15 residues. Per the germline V gene, CDR1 is MNHNS and CDR2 is SASEGT. CDR3 region: CASSEPGQGAYEQYF. CDR3 nucleotide sequence: TGTGCCAGCAGTGAGCCGGGACAGGGGGCTTACGAGCAGTACTTC.

This chain links TRBV4-2 with TRBJ1-5; 8 bases align to TRBD1. The CDR3 runs to 17 residues. J lost 2 bases, V lost 2 bases, and 8 bases had no gene match. Germline V gene data show CDR1 as LGHNA and CDR2 as YNFKEQ. The CDR3 sequence is CASSQKTGERGNQPQHF. For the CDR3, the DNA is TGTGCCAGCAGCCAAAAGACAGGGGAAAGGGGCAATCAGCCCCAGCATTTT.

This clone was detected only a few times. The rearrangement links TRBV29-1 to TRBJ1-2; no clear D. This CDR3 comprises 11 residues. Looked up from germline, CDR1 is SQVTM and CDR2 is ANQGSEA. V lost 7 bases, J lost 5 bases, and 11 bases lay in between. CDR3 sequence reads: CSAYAIYGYTF. CDR3 in DNA: TGCAGCGCTTATGCCATTTATGGCTACACCTTC.

The chain uses TRBV18 and TRBJ1-4, with 7 bases lining up with TRBD1. Germline V gene data show CDR1 as KGHSH and CDR2 as LQKENI. This CDR3 has 18 residues. The V and J ends lost 3 bases and 0 bases, in that order; junction bases with no gene match: 10. In DNA, the CDR3 is TGTGCCAGCTCACCTTCGAGCCTCCAGGGGGCAACTAATGAAAAACTGTTTTTT. It translates to CASSPSSLQGATNEKLFF.

This sequence joins TRBV29-1 and TRBJ1-1; D ambiguous. This CDR3 has 12 residues. Germline V gene lookup returns CDR1 SQVTM and CDR2 ANQGSEA. V shed 5 bases and J shed 4 bases, with 11 bases lying between them. The CDR3 DNA reads as TGCAGCGTTCTGGGCGTTGGCACTGAAGCTTTCTTT. This gives the protein CSVLGVGTEAFF.

The J gene is TRBJ2-3, the V gene TRBV6-5; 9 bases fit TRBD1. The trim removed 0 bases at V and 6 bases at J, leaving 4 bases unmatched. The CDR3 has 15 amino acids. Germline assignment: CDR1 MNHEY and CDR2 SVGAGI. The CDR3 sequence: CASSYSGTGLDTQYF. CDR3 sequence (DNA): TGTGCCAGCAGTTACTCGGGGACAGGGCTGGATACGCAGTATTTT.

The chain has TRBV28 and TRBJ1-5; D may be TRBD1 (5 bases). The germline gives CDR1 MDHEN, CDR2 SYDVKM. The CDR3 consists of 16 residues. V shed 6 bases and J shed 2 bases, with 17 bases lying between them. The CDR3 sequence: CASRRSSQGGNQPQHF. In DNA form, the CDR3 reads TGTGCCAGCAGGAGATCTTCCCAGGGAGGCAATCAGCCCCAGCATTTT.